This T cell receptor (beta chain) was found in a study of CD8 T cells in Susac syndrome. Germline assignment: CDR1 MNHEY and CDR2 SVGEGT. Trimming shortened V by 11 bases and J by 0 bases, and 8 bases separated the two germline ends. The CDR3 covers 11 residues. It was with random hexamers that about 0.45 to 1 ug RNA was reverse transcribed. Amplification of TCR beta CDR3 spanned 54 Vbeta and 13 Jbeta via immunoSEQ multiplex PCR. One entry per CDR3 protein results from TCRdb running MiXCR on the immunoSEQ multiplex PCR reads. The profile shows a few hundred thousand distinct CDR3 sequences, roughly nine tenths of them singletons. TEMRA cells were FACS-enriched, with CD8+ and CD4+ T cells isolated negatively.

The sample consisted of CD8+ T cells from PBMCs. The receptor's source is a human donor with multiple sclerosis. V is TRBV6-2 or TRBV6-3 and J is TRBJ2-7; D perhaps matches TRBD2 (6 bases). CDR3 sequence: CAGGDSYEQYF. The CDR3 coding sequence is TGTGCCGGAGGGGACTCCTACGAGCAGTACTTC.